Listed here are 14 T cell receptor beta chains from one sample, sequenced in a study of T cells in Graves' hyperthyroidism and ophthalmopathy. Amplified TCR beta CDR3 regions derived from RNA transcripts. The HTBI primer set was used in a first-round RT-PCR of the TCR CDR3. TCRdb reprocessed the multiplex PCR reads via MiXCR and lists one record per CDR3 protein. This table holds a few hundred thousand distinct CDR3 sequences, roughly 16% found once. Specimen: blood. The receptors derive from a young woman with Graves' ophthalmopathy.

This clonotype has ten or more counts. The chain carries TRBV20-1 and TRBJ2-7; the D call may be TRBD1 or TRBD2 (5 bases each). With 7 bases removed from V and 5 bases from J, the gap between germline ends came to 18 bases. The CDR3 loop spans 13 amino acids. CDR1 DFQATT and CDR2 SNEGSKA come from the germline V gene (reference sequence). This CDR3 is CSVRGREYHEQYF. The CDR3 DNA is TGCAGTGTTAGGGGCAGGGAGTACCACGAGCAGTACTTC.

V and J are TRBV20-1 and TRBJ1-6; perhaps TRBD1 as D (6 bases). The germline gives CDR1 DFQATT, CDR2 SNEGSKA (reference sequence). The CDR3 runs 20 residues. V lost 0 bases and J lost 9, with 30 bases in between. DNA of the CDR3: TGCAGTGCTAGAGATCGCCGCCCAGGGGATGCCCTGTGGATTGTTTCACCCCTCCACTTT. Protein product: CSARDRRPGDALWIVSPLHF.

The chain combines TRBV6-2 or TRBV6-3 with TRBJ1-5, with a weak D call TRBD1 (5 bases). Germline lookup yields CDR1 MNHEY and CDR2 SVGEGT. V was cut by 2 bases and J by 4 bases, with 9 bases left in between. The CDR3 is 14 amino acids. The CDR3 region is CASSYVGTNQPQHF. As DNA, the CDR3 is TGTGCCAGCAGTTACGTCGGGACGAATCAGCCCCAGCATTTT.

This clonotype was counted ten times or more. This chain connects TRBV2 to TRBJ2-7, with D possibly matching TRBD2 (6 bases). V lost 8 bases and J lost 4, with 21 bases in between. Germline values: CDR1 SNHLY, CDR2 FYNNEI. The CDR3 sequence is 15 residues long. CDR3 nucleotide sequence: TGTGCCAGCGTTACAGGCGGGGCCACCCCATACGAGCAGTACTTC. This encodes CASVTGGATPYEQYF.

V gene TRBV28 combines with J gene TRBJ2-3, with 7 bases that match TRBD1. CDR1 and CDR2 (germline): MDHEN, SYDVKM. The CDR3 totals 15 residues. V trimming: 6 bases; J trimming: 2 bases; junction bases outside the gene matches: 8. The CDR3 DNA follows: TGTGCCAGCAGCTCATCCGGGACAGACACAGATACGCAGTATTTT. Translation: CASSSSGTDTDTQYF.

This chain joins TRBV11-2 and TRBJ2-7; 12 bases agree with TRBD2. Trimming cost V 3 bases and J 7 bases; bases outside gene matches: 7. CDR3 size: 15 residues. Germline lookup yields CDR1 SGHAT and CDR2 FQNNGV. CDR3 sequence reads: CASSFNLAGGDEQYF. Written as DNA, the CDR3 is TGTGCCAGCAGCTTCAACCTAGCGGGAGGGGATGAGCAGTACTTC.

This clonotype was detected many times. CDR3 amino acids: CASSGGQGMFGYTF. The CDR3 DNA is TGTGCCAGCAGTGGGGGACAGGGGATGTTCGGCTACACCTTC. The rearrangement links TRBV2 to TRBJ1-2; 10 bases fit TRBD1. The trim removed 4 bases at V and 8 bases at J, leaving 7 bases unmatched. The CDR3 sequence is 14 residues long. Germline V CDR1 and CDR2: SNHLY, FYNNEI.

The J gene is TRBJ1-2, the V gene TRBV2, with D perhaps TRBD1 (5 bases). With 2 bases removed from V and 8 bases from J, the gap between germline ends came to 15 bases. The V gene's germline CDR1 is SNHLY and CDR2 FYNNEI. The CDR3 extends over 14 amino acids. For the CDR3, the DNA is TGTGCCAGCAGTGAACAGGAGTTGGGGGGGGGCTACACCTTC. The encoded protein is CASSEQELGGGYTF.

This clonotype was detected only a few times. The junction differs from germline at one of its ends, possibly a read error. The CDR3 nucleotides are TGCAGTGCTGGAGATGTCACGGGCATTCAAGAGACCCAGTACTTC. Its translation: CSAGDVTGIQETQYF. The chain is built from TRBV20-1 and TRBJ2-5; D is unclear. Germline lookup yields CDR1 DFQATT and CDR2 SNEGSKA (reference sequence). The CDR3 is 15 amino acids.

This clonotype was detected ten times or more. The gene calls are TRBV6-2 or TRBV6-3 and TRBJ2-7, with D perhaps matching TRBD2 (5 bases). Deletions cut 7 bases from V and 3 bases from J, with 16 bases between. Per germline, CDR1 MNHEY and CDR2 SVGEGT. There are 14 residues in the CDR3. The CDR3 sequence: CASTLGFAGYEQYF. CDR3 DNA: TGTGCCAGCACCCTAGGTTTTGCGGGCTACGAGCAGTACTTC.

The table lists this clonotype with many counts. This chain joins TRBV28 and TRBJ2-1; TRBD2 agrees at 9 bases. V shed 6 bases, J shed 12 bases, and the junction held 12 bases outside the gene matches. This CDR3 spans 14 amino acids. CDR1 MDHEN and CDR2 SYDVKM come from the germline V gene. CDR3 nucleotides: TGTGCCAGCAGCCGAGGGTCCCCGGGACTAGCGCAGTTCTTC. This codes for CASSRGSPGLAQFF. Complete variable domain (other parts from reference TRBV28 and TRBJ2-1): DVKVTQSSRYLVKRTGEKVFLECVQDMDHENMFWYRQDPGLGLRLIYFSYDVKMKEKGDIPEGYSVSREKKERFSLILESASTNQTSMYLCASSRGSPGLAQFFGPGTRLTVL.

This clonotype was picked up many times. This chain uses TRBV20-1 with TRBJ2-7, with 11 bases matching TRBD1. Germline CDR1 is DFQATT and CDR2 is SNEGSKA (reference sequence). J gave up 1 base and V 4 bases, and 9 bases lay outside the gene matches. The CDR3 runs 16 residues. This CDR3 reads CSATSTGTGGSYEQYF. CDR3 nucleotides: TGCAGTGCTACCTCGACGGGGACAGGGGGGTCCTACGAGCAGTACTTC.

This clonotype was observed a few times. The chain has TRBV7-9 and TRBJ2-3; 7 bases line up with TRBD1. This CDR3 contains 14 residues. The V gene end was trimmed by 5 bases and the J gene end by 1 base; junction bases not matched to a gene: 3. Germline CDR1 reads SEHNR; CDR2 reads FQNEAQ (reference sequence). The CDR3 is CASSHQGGTDTQYF. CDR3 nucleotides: TGTGCCAGCAGCCACCAGGGGGGCACAGATACGCAGTATTTT.

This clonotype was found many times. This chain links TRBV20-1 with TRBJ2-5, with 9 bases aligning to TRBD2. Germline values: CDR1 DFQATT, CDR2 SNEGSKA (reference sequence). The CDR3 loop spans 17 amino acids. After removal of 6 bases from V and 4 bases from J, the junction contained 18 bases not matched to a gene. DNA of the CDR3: TGCAGTGCAGACCCGGTGGTAGCGGGAGAGGTTCTAGAGACCCAGTACTTC. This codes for CSADPVVAGEVLETQYF.